This TCR beta chain was found in a study of T cell responses to AZD1222 COVID-19 vaccine. Points from the study as a whole: Among AZD1222 vaccinees, only six were seropositive at baseline. Most donors were white British and more were female, and clonal diversity was possibly underestimated. Close to half of spike-specific TCRs reportedly recognize unmutated variant regions.

Clones were sequenced by immunoSEQ multiplex PCR, and TCRdb holds only the in-frame ones, with some missing. The sample holds over 100,000 clones, 75% to 90% seen once. The CDR3 is 14 residues long. Germline assignment: CDR1 SNHLY and CDR2 FYNNEI. V was cut by 0 bases and J by 2 bases, with 7 bases left in between. On this clone itself: Its antigen is not identified.

This TCR derives from an adult in good health. The source material was peripheral blood, sampled on day 0 of AZD1222 vaccination. This chain uses TRBV2 with TRBJ2-5; D gene unclear. CDR3 loop: CASSEAGYQETQYF. The CDR3 nucleotides are TGTGCCAGCAGTGAAGCAGGTTATCAAGAGACCCAGTACTTC. The entire variable domain, with the rest obtained from reference TRBV2 and TRBJ2-5, is as follows: EPEVTQTPSHQVTQMGQEVILRCVPISNHLYFYWYRQILGQKVEFLVSFYNNEISEKSEIFDDQFSVERPDGSNFTLKIRSTKLEDSAMYFCASSEAGYQETQYFGPGTRLLVL.